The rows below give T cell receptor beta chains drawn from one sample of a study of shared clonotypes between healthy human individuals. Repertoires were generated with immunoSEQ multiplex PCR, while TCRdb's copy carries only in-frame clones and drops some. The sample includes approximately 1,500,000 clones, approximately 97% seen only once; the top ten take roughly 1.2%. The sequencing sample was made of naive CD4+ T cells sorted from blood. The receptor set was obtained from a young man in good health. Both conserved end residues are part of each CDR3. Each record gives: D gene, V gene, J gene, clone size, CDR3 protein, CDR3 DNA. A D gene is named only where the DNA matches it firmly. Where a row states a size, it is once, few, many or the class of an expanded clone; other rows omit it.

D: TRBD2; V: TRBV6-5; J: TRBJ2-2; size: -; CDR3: CASSQLAGVAGELFF; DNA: TGTGCCAGCAGTCAGCTAGCGGGAGTTGCCGGGGAGCTGTTTTTT
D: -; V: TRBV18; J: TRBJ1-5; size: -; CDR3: CASSPDGVSNQPQHF; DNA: TGTGCCAGCTCACCCGACGGGGTGAGCAATCAGCCCCAGCATTTT
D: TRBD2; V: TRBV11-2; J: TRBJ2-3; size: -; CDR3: CASRPSGRSTDTQYF; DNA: TGTGCCAGCAGACCTAGCGGGAGATCCACAGATACGCAGTATTTT
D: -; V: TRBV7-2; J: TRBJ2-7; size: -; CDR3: CASSLASPRAGGNSYEQYF; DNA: TGTGCCAGCAGCTTAGCGTCGCCGAGGGCAGGGGGGAACTCCTACGAGCAGTACTTC
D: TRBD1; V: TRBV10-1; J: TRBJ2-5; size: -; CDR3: CASSSTGGDSEETQYF; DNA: TGCGCCAGCTCCTCGACAGGGGGAGACTCCGAAGAGACCCAGTACTTC
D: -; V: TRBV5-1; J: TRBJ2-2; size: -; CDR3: CASSPGVERTGELFF; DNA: TGCGCCAGCAGCCCCGGGGTAGAGAGGACCGGGGAGCTGTTTTTT
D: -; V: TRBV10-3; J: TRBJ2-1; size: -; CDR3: CAISDPRLDNEQFF; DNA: TGTGCCATCAGTGACCCAAGACTAGACAATGAGCAGTTCTTC
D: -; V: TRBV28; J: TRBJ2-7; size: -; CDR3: CASRTGLDYEQYF; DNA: TGTGCCAGCAGGACGGGACTCGACTACGAGCAGTACTTC
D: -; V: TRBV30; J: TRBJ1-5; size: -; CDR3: CAWSDQAHQPQHF; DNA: TGTGCCTGGAGTGATCAAGCCCACCAGCCCCAGCATTTT
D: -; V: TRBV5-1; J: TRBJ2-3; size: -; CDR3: CASSLTRGSSTDTQYF; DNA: TGCGCCAGCAGCTTAACCAGGGGCTCTAGCACAGATACGCAGTATTTT
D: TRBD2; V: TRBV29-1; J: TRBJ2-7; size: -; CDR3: CSVDEGGNEQYF; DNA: TGCAGCGTTGACGAGGGAGGGAACGAGCAGTACTTC
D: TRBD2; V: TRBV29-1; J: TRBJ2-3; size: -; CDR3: CSVEVGSGSLTDTQYF; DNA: TGCAGCGTTGAAGTGGGTAGCGGGAGCCTCACAGATACGCAGTATTTT
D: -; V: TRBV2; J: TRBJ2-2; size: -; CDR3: CASSEGWAIPGELFF; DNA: TGTGCCAGCAGTGAAGGTTGGGCTATCCCCGGGGAGCTGTTTTTT
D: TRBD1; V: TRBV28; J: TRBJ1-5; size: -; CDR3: CASSSTGLFQPQHF; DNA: TGTGCCAGCAGTTCGACAGGGCTGTTCCAGCCCCAGCATTTT
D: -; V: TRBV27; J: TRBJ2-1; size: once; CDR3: CASSSRLRDEQFF; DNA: TGTGCCAGCAGTTCCCGTCTGAGGGATGAGCAGTTCTTC
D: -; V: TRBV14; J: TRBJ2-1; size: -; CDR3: CASSQGNFLAGEQFF; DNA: TGTGCCAGCAGCCAAGGTAATTTCCTAGCAGGCGAGCAGTTCTTC
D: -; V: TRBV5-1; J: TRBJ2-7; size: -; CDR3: CASSFSGDVFSYEQYF; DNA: TGCGCCAGCAGCTTCTCTGGGGACGTGTTCTCCTACGAGCAGTACTTC
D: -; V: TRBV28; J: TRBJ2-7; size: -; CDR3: CASTLGGLPYEQYF; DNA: TGTGCCAGCACTTTGGGCGGGCTTCCCTACGAGCAGTACTTC
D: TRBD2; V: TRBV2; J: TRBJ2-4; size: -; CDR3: CASKRELLLNIQYF; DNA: TGTGCCAGCAAGCGGGAGCTCCTTCTAAACATTCAGTACTTC
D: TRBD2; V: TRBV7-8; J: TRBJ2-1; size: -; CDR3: CASSLFREGNNEQFF; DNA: TGTGCCAGCAGCTTATTTCGGGAGGGGAACAATGAGCAGTTCTTC
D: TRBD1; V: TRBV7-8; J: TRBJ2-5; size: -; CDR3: CATVDRAVETQYF; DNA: TGTGCCACCGTGGACAGGGCCGTCGAGACCCAGTACTTC
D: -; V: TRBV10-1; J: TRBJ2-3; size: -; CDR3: CASQQWDTDTQYF; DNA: TGCGCCAGCCAACAGTGGGACACAGATACGCAGTATTTT
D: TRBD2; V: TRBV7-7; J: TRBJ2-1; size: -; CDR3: CASSLGASGSSEQFF; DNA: TGTGCCAGCAGCTTAGGGGCTAGCGGGTCTAGTGAGCAGTTCTTC
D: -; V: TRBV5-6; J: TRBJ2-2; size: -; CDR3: CASSTDSGELFF; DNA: TGTGCCAGCAGCACCGACAGCGGGGAGCTGTTTTTT
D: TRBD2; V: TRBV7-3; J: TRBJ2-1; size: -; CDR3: CASSHRRRGLQREDSYNEQFF; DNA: TGTGCCAGCAGCCACCGACGGAGGGGCTTGCAGCGGGAGGACTCCTACAATGAGCAGTTCTTC
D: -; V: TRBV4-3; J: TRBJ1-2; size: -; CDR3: CASSQERMGAWGYTF; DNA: TGCGCCAGCAGCCAAGAGAGGATGGGGGCATGGGGCTACACCTTC
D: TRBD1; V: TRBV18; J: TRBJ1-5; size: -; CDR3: CASSLGTGGSNQPQHF; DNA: TGTGCCAGCTCACTCGGGACAGGGGGCAGCAATCAGCCCCAGCATTTT
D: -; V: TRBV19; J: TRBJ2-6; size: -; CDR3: CASRRSGANVLTF; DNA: TGTGCCAGTAGAAGGTCTGGGGCCAACGTCCTGACTTTC